This T cell receptor (beta chain) was documented in a study of blood T cell repertoires in COVID-19. Study-level background: Specimens from acute and convalescent COVID-19 originated in the United States, Italy and Spain. T cells, B-cell-depleted T cells, or PBMCs provided the cDNA or gDNA that served as material.

This CDR3 is 16 amino acids long. Germline CDR1 reads SNHLY; CDR2 reads FYNNEI. Losses at the gene ends were 5 bases for V and 7 bases for J; bases not matched to a gene: 14. As handled by the study authors: By means of reference gene primer amplification, nucleated cell counts were estimated. Produced via immunoSEQ multiplex PCR; TCRdb's table is partial and in-frame only. Clone size and the V and J calls come from that table; the DNA yielded D and trimming. Counted here are more than 90,000 clones, less than 75% occurring once; the ten biggest clones make up 20% to 25%. This chain links TRBV2 with TRBJ1-2; 9 nucleotides match TRBD1. The source material was peripheral blood. The clonotype comes from a woman aged 55 to 70 in a cohort sampled during active or convalescent COVID-19. DNA for the CDR3: TGTGCCAGCAGTCAAAGGACAGGGGCCTCTCACCGTGGCTACACCTTC. It is translated as CASSQRTGASHRGYTF.